This T cell receptor beta chain comes out of a study of blood T cell repertoires in COVID-19. The CDR3 extends over 13 amino acids. CDR1 is KGHSH, CDR2 LQKENI, per germline. V was shortened by 6 bases and J by 5 bases, with 13 bases between the two germline ends. Libraries were prepared by immunoSEQ multiplex PCR; TCRdb keeps only in-frame clonotypes and omits some of them. The table records 69,000 or so clones, more than 80% of them present only once. The sequence derives from a woman of 80 years or more with active or convalescent COVID-19. The chain uses TRBV18 and TRBJ2-5; the D gene is possibly TRBD1 (6 bases). The source material was peripheral blood. CDR3 sequence: CASSRDTRETQYF. The DNA for the CDR3 is TGTGCCAGCTCCCGGGACACCCGGGAGACCCAGTACTTC.